The 28 T cell receptor beta chains below all came from one sample that was sequenced in a study of T cells in Graves' hyperthyroidism and ophthalmopathy. Using RNA transcripts as the source, TCR beta CDR3 regions were amplified. TCR CDR3 underwent first-round RT-PCR with the HTBI primer set. TCRdb passed the multiplex PCR reads through MiXCR, listing each CDR3 protein once. The sample holds 600,000 to 800,000 distinct CDR3 sequences; 35% are singletons and the top ten take around 29%. The specimen sequenced was blood. Receptors originate from a woman in her forties with Graves' hyperthyroidism.

This clonotype has only a few counts. The genes are TRBV5-6 and TRBJ2-2; D is ambiguous. This CDR3 spans 13 amino acids. CDR1 and CDR2 from the germline V gene are SGHDT and YYEEEE. V was trimmed by 4 bases and J by 6 bases, leaving 10 bases between them. This CDR3 is CASSPQESGELFF. As DNA, the CDR3 is TGTGCCAGCAGCCCCCAGGAATCCGGGGAGCTGTTTTTT.

The J gene is TRBJ1-1, the V gene TRBV3-2. TRBV3-2 is listed as a pseudogene. The CDR3 contains 17 residues. The CDR3 loop is CASSQDGIGRPNTEAFF. CDR3 nucleotide sequence: TGTGCCAGCAGCCAAGATGGTATCGGACGGCCGAACACTGAAGCTTTCTTT.

V gene TRBV24-1 combines with J gene TRBJ1-1; D perhaps matches TRBD1 (5 bases). The germline V and J ends were trimmed by 7 bases and 1 base, with 15 bases remaining between them. This CDR3 region has 15 residues. The germline gives CDR1 KGHDR, CDR2 SFDVKD. CDR3 bases: TGTGCCACCAGCGATGTTAGCGGGGGGAACACTGAAGCTTTCTTT. The encoded protein is CATSDVSGGNTEAFF.

Details on this clonotype: This may be a read error: a much more frequent sequence differs by one nucleotide. The chain carries TRBV5-6 and TRBJ1-3; 10 bases align to TRBD1. From germline, CDR1 is SGHDT and CDR2 YYEEEE. The CDR3 sequence is 17 residues long. CDR3 nucleotides: TGTGCCAGCAGCTTACCGGGACAGGGGCGCTCTGGAAGCACCATATATTTT. It codes for CASSLPGQGRSGSTIYF.

This clonotype appeared many times. The rearrangement joins TRBV24-1 to TRBJ1-5; 8 bases fit TRBD1. CDR3 size: 14 residues. Germline loops: CDR1 KGHDR, CDR2 SFDVKD. Trimming cost V 7 bases and J 2 bases; bases outside gene matches: 3. CDR3 residues: CATRDRVGNQPQHF. In DNA, the CDR3 is TGTGCCACCAGGGACAGGGTTGGCAATCAGCCCCAGCATTTT.

The chain is built from TRBV6-5 and TRBJ2-2; D remains ambiguous. The CDR3 totals 14 residues. V was cut by 5 bases and J by 5 bases, with 12 bases left in between. Germline loops: CDR1 MNHEY, CDR2 SVGAGI. CDR3 sequence reads: CASSPSHTTGELFF. The DNA for the CDR3 is TGTGCCAGCAGTCCGTCTCACACGACCGGGGAGCTGTTTTTT.

This clonotype turned up a few times. The rearrangement links TRBV14 to TRBJ2-7, with D perhaps TRBD1 (6 bases). The CDR3 has 13 amino acids. Germline V lookup: CDR1 SGHDN, CDR2 FVKESK. V gave up 5 bases and J gave up 5 bases, with 13 bases separating them. The CDR3 region has the DNA TGTGCCAGCAGCAGAACCAGGGGAGACGAGCAGTACTTC. Its translation: CASSRTRGDEQYF.

Worth noting for this clonotype: A much larger clone sits a single nucleotide away, making a read error possible. The V gene is TRBV11-2, the J gene TRBJ1-2; D is unresolved. V lost 3 bases and J lost 3, with 8 bases in between. The CDR3 spans 13 residues. Germline V gives CDR1 SGHAT, CDR2 FQNNGV. The CDR3 protein is CASSFSGDYGYTF. CDR3 nucleotide sequence: TGTGCCAGCAGCTTTAGCGGGGACTATGGCTACACCTTC. The full variable domain, its missing parts supplied by reference TRBV11-2 and TRBJ1-2, is EAGVAQSPRYKIIEKRQSVAFWCNPISGHATLYWYQQILGQGPKLLIQFQNNGVVDDSQLPKDRFSAERLKGVDSTLKIQPAKLEDSAVYLCASSFSGDYGYTFGSGTRLTVV.

This clonotype occurred many times. The V gene is TRBV7-8, the J gene TRBJ1-5; a possible D gene is TRBD1 (5 bases). CDR3 length equals 13 residues. Germline assignment: CDR1 SGHVS and CDR2 FQNEAQ. V lost 3 bases, J lost 8 bases, and 11 bases lay in between. The CDR3 DNA sequence: TGTGCCAGCAGCTTGGGCTTGGGGGAGCCCCAGCATTTT. This encodes CASSLGLGEPQHF. Together with reference TRBV7-8 and TRBJ1-5, the CDR3 gives the full variable domain: GAGVSQSPRYKVAKRGQDVALRCDPISGHVSLFWYQQALGQGPEFLTYFQNEAQLDKSGLPSDRFFAERPEGSVSTLKIQRTQQEDSAVYLCASSLGLGEPQHFGDGTRLSIL.

This clonotype has a handful of counts. The genes are TRBV12-3 or TRBV12-4 and TRBJ2-5; 13 bases line up with TRBD2. V shed 6 bases and J 3 bases; nucleotides not matched to a gene: 7. CDR3 size: 16 residues. The CDR3 DNA reads as TGTGCCAGCAGCGATACCGGACTAGCGGGAGAAGAGACCCAGTACTTC. It encodes CASSDTGLAGEETQYF.

As regards this clonotype: This sequence may be a read error, since a much larger clone differs from it by one base. The chain employs TRBV5-4 and TRBJ1-6; 7 bases are shared with TRBD1. The germline V gene encodes CDR1 SGHNT and CDR2 YYREEE (reference sequence). The CDR3 covers 15 residues. Trimming took 4 bases from V and 9 from J; bases not matched to a gene: 10. The CDR3 bases are TGTGCCAGCAGCGTGGGAGAGGGGGCGCCTTCACCCCTCCACTTT. It codes for CASSVGEGAPSPLHF.

This clonotype was seen more than once but under ten times. The chain combines TRBV28 with TRBJ1-5; D is ambiguous. Per the germline V gene, CDR1 is MDHEN and CDR2 is SYDVKM. This CDR3 contains 13 residues. In DNA form, the CDR3 reads TGTGGACTGTCAAGGGCTAGCAATCAGCCCCAGCATTTT. Its translation: CGLSRASNQPQHF.

This clonotype was observed a handful of times. The chain joins TRBV27 to TRBJ1-5, with D hard to call. The germline gives CDR1 MNHEY, CDR2 SMNVEV (reference sequence). The V and J ends lost 3 bases and 0 bases respectively, with 9 bases between them. CDR3 length equals 15 residues. The CDR3 coding sequence is TGTGCCAGCAGTTTCCGTGGGCGTAGCAATCAGCCCCAGCATTTT. This encodes CASSFRGRSNQPQHF.

As concerns this clonotype: Just one base apart from a much larger clone, this may be a read error. The chain uses TRBV12-3 or TRBV12-4 and TRBJ1-1; D is uncertain. The V gene lost 5 bases and the J gene lost 0 bases, with 7 bases spanning the gap. This CDR3 region has 13 residues. The CDR3 spells CASSAPVNTEAFF. DNA of the CDR3: TGTGCCAGCAGTGCTCCTGTGAACACTGAAGCTTTCTTT.

The chain is built from TRBV11-2 and TRBJ1-4; D gene ambiguous. The germline CDR1 and CDR2 sequences are SGHAT and FQNNGV. The CDR3 runs 13 residues. The germline V and J ends were trimmed by 3 bases and 7 bases, with 9 bases remaining between them. The DNA for the CDR3 is TGTGCCAGCAGCTTCTCCGGCCTTGAAAAACTGTTTTTT. It codes for CASSFSGLEKLFF.

J is TRBJ1-1 and V is TRBV7-9; perhaps TRBD1 as D (6 bases). Germline V gives CDR1 SEHNR, CDR2 FQNEAQ (reference sequence). The CDR3 covers 15 residues. V was clipped by 5 bases and J by 3 bases, with 16 bases between them. The CDR3 nucleotides read TGTGCCAGCAGCGCCAGCGGGACACATGACACTGAAGCTTTCTTT. Translated, it gives CASSASGTHDTEAFF.

The rearrangement links TRBV30 to TRBJ1-2, with TRBD1 matching 7 bases. Germline trimming cut 3 bases from V and 7 bases from J; bases unmatched to any gene: 8. Looked up from germline, CDR1 is GTSNPN and CDR2 is SVGIG (reference sequence). The CDR3 sequence is 13 residues long. For the CDR3, the DNA is TGTGCCTGGAGCCACGACAGGGCCTTTGGCTACACCTTC. Translating gives CAWSHDRAFGYTF.

V usage is TRBV10-3 and J usage is TRBJ2-2, with a possible D match to TRBD2 (6 bases). V lost 10 bases and J lost 2, with 17 bases in between. Germline CDR1 ENHRY, CDR2 SYGVKD. The CDR3 has 15 amino acids. The CDR3: CATRRDSANTGELFF. CDR3 bases: TGTGCCACTCGACGGGACTCGGCCAACACCGGGGAGCTGTTTTTT.

This clonotype was counted only a few times. The chain uses TRBV11-2 and TRBJ2-1; 7 bases match TRBD2. CDR3 size: 15 residues. The V and J ends lost 2 bases and 5 bases, in that order; junction bases with no gene match: 6. Germline assignment: CDR1 SGHAT and CDR2 FQNNGV. In DNA form, the CDR3 reads TGTGCCAGCAGCTTATGGACTAGTTTCCACAATGAGCAGTTCTTC. Protein product: CASSLWTSFHNEQFF.

This clonotype was found a few times. The chain employs TRBV6-2 or TRBV6-3 and TRBJ1-5; TRBD1 matches 8 bases. V shed 2 bases, J shed 3 bases, and the junction held 3 bases outside the gene matches. CDR1 is MNHEY and CDR2 is SVGEGT in the germline V gene. This CDR3 spans 15 amino acids. DNA for the CDR3: TGTGCCAGCAGTTACGACAGGGGAATCAATCAGCCCCAGCATTTT. Protein: CASSYDRGINQPQHF.

The chain combines TRBV7-2 with TRBJ2-7; maybe TRBD1 (7 bases). V lost 2 bases and J 4 bases, leaving 21 bases between the germline ends. The germline V gene has CDR1 SGHTA and CDR2 FQGNSA. CDR3 size: 17 residues. Here the CDR3 DNA reads TGTGCCAGCAGCTTAAGTTTCGGAGGGGGCGGACAGTACGAGCAGTACTTC. It is translated as CASSLSFGGGGQYEQYF.

The sample holds many counts of this clonotype. The rearrangement uses TRBV25-1 and TRBJ1-1, with D hard to call. The CDR3 loop spans 16 amino acids. Germline CDR1 and CDR2: MGHDK and SYGVNS. With 6 bases removed from V and 0 bases from J, the gap between germline ends came to 17 bases. CDR3 sequence reads: CASSPAWIGLNTEAFF. The CDR3 DNA is TGTGCCAGCAGCCCGGCGTGGATCGGGTTGAACACTGAAGCTTTCTTT.

The V and J genes are TRBV12-3 or TRBV12-4 and TRBJ1-2; unclear D gene. This CDR3 is built from 15 residues. The V end was cut by 5 bases, the J end by 4 bases, with 17 bases between. This CDR3 reads CASSPVETPSYGYTF. For the CDR3, the DNA is TGTGCCAGCAGTCCCGTAGAAACCCCGAGCTATGGCTACACCTTC.

Comments on this clonotype: Without the conserved terminal phenylalanine or tryptophan, this CDR3 likely stems from a read error. V and J are TRBV6-4 and TRBJ1-1; D call uncertain. The CDR3 has 13 residues. Trimming left V 3 bases short and J 1 base short, with 6 bases between. Germline V gene lookup returns CDR1 MRHNA and CDR2 SNTAGT. CDR3 residues: CASSESENTEAFL. The CDR3 DNA reads TGTGCCAGCAGTGAGTCGGAGAACACTGAAGCTTTCCTT.

To note about this clonotype: At one of its ends the junction is not consistent with the germline gene, which may arise from a read error. The J gene is TRBJ1-1, the V gene TRBV27; no definite D call. The CDR3 contains 13 residues. Germline CDR1 MNHEY, CDR2 SMNVEV (reference sequence). The CDR3 DNA reads as TGTGCCAGCAGTTTGAACTTGAACACTGAAACTTTCTTT. Its protein product is CASSLNLNTETFF.

This clonotype was seen only a few times. J is TRBJ2-5 and V is TRBV5-8; 9 bases are a match to TRBD2. The germline CDR1 and CDR2 sequences are SGHTS and YDEGEE. This CDR3 contains 16 residues. V was pared by 4 bases and J by 4 bases, with 11 bases of the junction left unmatched. CDR3 sequence: CASSSRGGGALETQYF. The CDR3 DNA reads TGTGCCAGCAGCAGCCGGGGCGGGGGGGCCCTAGAGACCCAGTACTTC.

The chain recombines TRBV11-2 with TRBJ1-2; D not resolved. The CDR3 has 14 residues. Germline V gives CDR1 SGHAT, CDR2 FQNNGV. V was pared by 5 bases and J by 4 bases, with 14 bases between. CDR3 in amino acids: CASSRRGSGYGYTF. DNA for the CDR3: TGTGCCAGCAGCCGTCGTGGGAGCGGCTATGGCTACACCTTC. Based on the CDR3 plus reference TRBV11-2 and TRBJ1-2, the full variable domain is EAGVAQSPRYKIIEKRQSVAFWCNPISGHATLYWYQQILGQGPKLLIQFQNNGVVDDSQLPKDRFSAERLKGVDSTLKIQPAKLEDSAVYLCASSRRGSGYGYTFGSGTRLTVV.

This chain uses TRBV5-1 with TRBJ1-1; D possibly corresponds to TRBD1 (6 bases). CDR1 is SGHRS, CDR2 YFSETQ, per germline. The CDR3 consists of 13 residues. V lost 4 bases to trimming and J lost 4 bases, with 11 bases between them. This CDR3 is CASSIRGGTEAFF. The CDR3 DNA reads as TGCGCCAGCAGCATCAGGGGTGGCACTGAAGCTTTCTTT.